These 28 T cell receptor beta chains were sequenced from one sample in a study of beta chain features in type 1 diabetes. These receptors lack a known antigen. Isolated RNA was reverse transcribed in full, so expressed TCRB transcripts were sequenced. Sequenced by immunoSEQ multiplex PCR; TCRdb stores in-frame clones only, minus some. The sample includes 200,000 to 250,000 clones, approximately 15% of them seen just once. Whole-study findings and limits: There was a moderate but significant shortening of TCRB CDR3s in all four CD4+ subsets of Type 1 diabetes patients.

The specimen was naive CD4+ T cells from blood. These receptors all come from a man aged 25 to 45 with type 1 diabetes.

V and J are TRBV9 and TRBJ1-1; D is perhaps TRBD1 (5 bases). Germline CDR1 SGDLS, CDR2 YYNGEE. The CDR3 runs to 14 residues. Trimming stripped 3 bases from V and 0 bases from J, with 9 bases between. The CDR3 region is CASSGGDLNTEAFF. In DNA, the CDR3 is TGTGCCAGCAGCGGGGGCGACCTGAACACTGAAGCTTTCTTT.

The rearrangement uses TRBV2 and TRBJ2-5, with 12 bases that match TRBD2. CDR1 is SNHLY and CDR2 is FYNNEI in the germline V gene. The length of the CDR3 is 13 residues. The junction had 4 bases not matched to a gene; V was cut back by 11 bases and J by 3 bases. The CDR3 bases are TGTGCCGGCCGACTAGCGGGAGAAGAGACCCAGTACTTC. As protein: CAGRLAGEETQYF. The variable domain in full, completed from reference TRBV2 and TRBJ2-5, reads EPEVTQTPSHQVTQMGQEVILRCVPISNHLYFYWYRQILGQKVEFLVSFYNNEISEKSEIFDDQFSVERPDGSNFTLKIRSTKLEDSAMYFCAGRLAGEETQYFGPGTRLLVL.

This clone has only a few counts. The chain links TRBV21-1 to TRBJ2-1; TRBD2 is taken as the D call from the table, unchecked against the DNA. TRBV21-1 is a pseudogene. CDR3 length: 16 residues. This CDR3 reads CASSNQRGQGYNEQFF. In DNA, the CDR3 is TGTGCCAGCAGCAACCAGCGGGGGCAGGGCTACAATGAGCAGTTCTTC.

This clone was detected only a few times. V gene TRBV6-6 combines with J gene TRBJ1-5; no clear D. The CDR3 runs 14 residues. V dropped 7 bases and J dropped 0 bases, with 10 bases sitting between them. The germline V gene has CDR1 MNHNY and CDR2 SVGAGI (reference sequence). The CDR3 region is CASKKENSNQPQHF. The CDR3 region has the DNA TGTGCCAGCAAAAAGGAGAATAGCAATCAGCCCCAGCATTTT.

This clone showed up just a few times. The genes are TRBV29-1 and TRBJ2-5; 7 bases map to TRBD2. The germline V gene has CDR1 SQVTM and CDR2 ANQGSEA. The CDR3 length is 13 residues. Trimming at V came to 7 bases and at J to 1 base, leaving 6 bases not matched to a gene. The CDR3: CSATGGTQETQYF. The CDR3 DNA sequence: TGCAGCGCCACCGGGGGGACCCAAGAGACCCAGTACTTC.

V is TRBV14 and J is TRBJ1-4; D gene uncertain. The CDR3 is 13 residues long. Germline lookup yields CDR1 SGHDN and CDR2 FVKESK. The germline V and J ends were trimmed by 0 bases and 7 bases, with 6 bases remaining between them. For the CDR3, the DNA is TGTGCCAGCAGCCAAGATCGGGGTGAAAAACTGTTTTTT. Translation: CASSQDRGEKLFF.

Only a few counts were recorded for this clone. V is TRBV7-9 and J is TRBJ2-1; 8 nucleotides align to TRBD2. This CDR3 region has 15 residues. The trim removed 1 base at V and 7 bases at J, leaving 6 bases unmatched. Germline CDR1 is SEHNR and CDR2 is FQNEAQ (reference sequence). The CDR3 sequence: CASSLELAGQNEQFF. CDR3 bases: TGTGCCAGCAGCTTAGAGCTAGCGGGCCAGAATGAGCAGTTCTTC.

This rearrangement joins TRBV30 to TRBJ1-2; TRBD1 agrees at 8 bases. Germline assignment: CDR1 GTSNPN and CDR2 SVGIG (reference sequence). This CDR3 has 11 residues. After removal of 3 bases from V and 8 bases from J, the junction contained 2 bases not matched to a gene. The CDR3, as DNA: TGTGCCTGGAGGGCAGGGGGCGGCTACACCTTC. Amino acid sequence: CAWRAGGGYTF. The full variable domain, rest sourced from reference TRBV30 and TRBJ1-2, is SQTIHQWPATLVQPVGSPLSLECTVEGTSNPNLYWYRQAAGRGLQLLFYSVGIGQISSEVPQNLSASRPQDRQFILSSKKLLLSDSGFYLCAWRAGGGYTFGSGTRLTVV.

In this sample, this clone turned up a few times. The rearrangement uses TRBV18 and TRBJ2-1; TRBD2 aligns across 13 bases. Per germline, CDR1 KGHSH and CDR2 LQKENI. V shed 0 bases and J 7 bases; nucleotides not matched to a gene: 3. The CDR3 is made up of 16 amino acids. The CDR3 loop is CASSPPGLAGWNEQFF. The CDR3, as DNA: TGTGCCAGCTCACCACCGGGACTAGCGGGGTGGAATGAGCAGTTCTTC.

This chain joins TRBV5-1 and TRBJ2-5, with 10 bases matching TRBD1. Germline CDR1 and CDR2: SGHRS and YFSETQ. The V segment lost 4 bases and the J segment 10 bases; nucleotides outside the gene matches: 4. The CDR3 runs to 12 residues. The CDR3 loop is CASSAGQGNQYF. In DNA form, the CDR3 reads TGCGCCAGCAGCGCGGGACAGGGGAACCAGTACTTC.

The rearrangement links TRBV7-6 to TRBJ2-5; 7 nucleotides align to TRBD2. Losses at the gene ends were 2 bases for V and 0 bases for J; bases not matched to a gene: 9. CDR1 SGHVS and CDR2 FNYEAQ come from the germline V gene. The CDR3 length is 17 residues. CDR3 protein: CASSLSSASGYQETQYF. CDR3 in DNA: TGTGCCAGCAGCTTAAGTTCGGCTAGCGGTTACCAAGAGACCCAGTACTTC.

The chain carries TRBV11-3 and TRBJ2-5; 10 bases are a match to TRBD1. Germline lookup yields CDR1 SGHNT and CDR2 YENEEA. This CDR3 has 13 amino acids. The junction had 4 bases not matched to a gene; V was cut back by 8 bases and J by 4 bases. The CDR3 protein is CASGTGAGETQYF. DNA for the CDR3: TGTGCCAGCGGGACAGGGGCTGGAGAGACCCAGTACTTC.

The V and J genes are TRBV30 and TRBJ1-3; the match to TRBD1 covers 7 bases. This CDR3 is built from 16 residues. Germline V CDR1 and CDR2: GTSNPN, SVGIG (reference sequence). V lost 0 bases to trimming and J lost 1 base; unmatched junction nucleotides: 6. DNA for the CDR3: TGTGCCTGGAGTGTAGGGCCAGGGGGTTCTGGAAACACCATATATTTT. Its protein is CAWSVGPGGSGNTIYF.

There are a few counts of this clone. V and J are TRBV7-9 and TRBJ2-1; 9 bases match TRBD1. V lost 5 bases, J lost 9 bases, and 8 bases stayed unmatched. From germline, CDR1 is SEHNR and CDR2 FQNEAQ (reference sequence). CDR3 length: 14 residues. The CDR3 loop reads CASSPLLQGAEQFF. DNA for the CDR3: TGTGCCAGCAGCCCCCTCTTACAGGGGGCTGAGCAGTTCTTC.

The chain combines TRBV10-3 with TRBJ1-5; TRBD1 matches 9 bases. The CDR3 runs to 14 residues. CDR1 is ENHRY and CDR2 is SYGVKD in the germline V gene. V trimming: 3 bases; J trimming: 5 bases; junction bases outside the gene matches: 2. The CDR3 protein is CAISDTGGDQPQHF. CDR3 nucleotide sequence: TGTGCCATCAGTGACACAGGGGGCGATCAGCCCCAGCATTTT.

The rearrangement links TRBV7-2 to TRBJ2-7; 9 bases align to TRBD1. V shed 5 bases and J 2 bases; nucleotides not matched to a gene: 7. Germline V gene lookup returns CDR1 SGHTA and CDR2 FQGNSA. This CDR3 region has 15 residues. The CDR3 loop is CASSPGTGSAYEQYF. As DNA, the CDR3 is TGTGCCAGCAGCCCAGGGACAGGGTCCGCCTACGAGCAGTACTTC.

The V and J genes are TRBV6-5 and TRBJ2-7; 8 bases align to TRBD1. The CDR3 is 15 amino acids. The trim removed 3 bases at V and 2 bases at J, leaving 6 bases unmatched. Germline lookup yields CDR1 MNHEY and CDR2 SVGAGI. The CDR3 sequence: CASSYPGTGTYEQYF. Written as DNA, the CDR3 is TGTGCCAGCAGTTATCCCGGGACAGGCACCTACGAGCAGTACTTC.

The J gene is TRBJ2-7, the V gene TRBV30; weak D call: TRBD1 (6 bases). V shed 3 bases and J shed 1 base, with 13 bases lying between them. Looked up from germline, CDR1 is GTSNPN and CDR2 is SVGIG (reference sequence). The CDR3 runs 14 residues. This CDR3 reads CAWRPWGQSYEQYF. DNA of the CDR3: TGTGCCTGGAGGCCATGGGGGCAGTCCTACGAGCAGTACTTC.

This clone was picked up a small number of times. V is TRBV7-2 and J is TRBJ2-5, with D unclear. V gave up 6 bases and J gave up 1 base, with 9 bases separating them. The CDR3 is 13 amino acids. Looked up from germline, CDR1 is SGHTA and CDR2 is FQGNSA. DNA of the CDR3: TGTGCCAGCAGTTCCAGACTCCAAGAGACCCAGTACTTC. Protein: CASSSRLQETQYF.

This clone was recorded a few times. This sequence joins TRBV18 and TRBJ2-7, with 7 bases fitting TRBD2. The CDR3 runs to 16 residues. V gave up 2 bases and J gave up 0 bases; unmatched junction bases: 7. The germline gives CDR1 KGHSH, CDR2 LQKENI. CDR3 nucleotide sequence: TGTGCCAGCTCACCAAAAATAGGACTAGACTCCTACGAGCAGTACTTC. It is translated as CASSPKIGLDSYEQYF.

The chain recombines TRBV5-1 with TRBJ1-1, with D perhaps TRBD1 (5 bases). The CDR3 extends over 15 amino acids. The V and J ends lost 0 bases and 4 bases respectively, with 13 bases between them. Germline assignment: CDR1 SGHRS and CDR2 YFSETQ. In nucleotides, the CDR3 is TGCGCCAGCAGCTTGGCCACAGGCCGGAGCACTGAAGCTTTCTTT. This codes for CASSLATGRSTEAFF.

The J gene is TRBJ2-3, the V gene TRBV15, with D perhaps TRBD2 (5 bases). The CDR3 is 16 amino acids. Germline V gene lookup returns CDR1 LNHNV and CDR2 YYDKDF (reference sequence). Trimming took off 1 base at V and 6 bases at J, with 17 bases between the two ends. DNA of the CDR3: TGTGCCACCAGCAGAGTGATATTAGGGAGTTTCGATACGCAGTATTTT. It is translated as CATSRVILGSFDTQYF.

This clone was detected a few times. The chain has TRBV5-4 and TRBJ2-1; possible D gene TRBD2, 5 bases. Germline CDR1 reads SGHNT; CDR2 reads YYREEE (reference sequence). Trimming took 1 base from V and 2 from J, leaving 13 bases between them. This CDR3 region has 16 residues. The DNA of the CDR3 is TGTGCCAGCAGCTTGCTAAGTAGCGAGACCTACAATGAGCAGTTCTTC. It encodes CASSLLSSETYNEQFF.

The chain combines TRBV4-2 with TRBJ2-5; 9 bases are shared with TRBD1. Losses at the gene ends were 3 bases for V and 3 bases for J; bases not matched to a gene: 8. CDR1 is LGHNA and CDR2 is YNFKEQ in the germline V gene. This CDR3 region has 16 residues. The CDR3 sequence: CASSHTPGQGKETQYF. Here the CDR3 DNA reads TGTGCCAGCAGCCATACTCCGGGACAGGGTAAAGAGACCCAGTACTTC.

This clone was counted between two and nine times. The genes are TRBV15 and TRBJ2-1; TRBD2 matches 11 bases. V lost 0 bases to trimming and J lost 15 bases; unmatched junction nucleotides: 7. The CDR3 contains 14 residues. Germline V CDR1 and CDR2: LNHNV, YYDKDF (reference sequence). The CDR3 DNA follows: TGTGCCACCAGCAGAGAGGGTAGCGGGAGGGCCTGGTTCTTC. The encoded protein is CATSREGSGRAWFF.

The V call is TRBV5-4, the J call TRBJ2-1, with 11 bases aligning to TRBD2. Trimming cost V 0 bases and J 2 bases; bases outside gene matches: 4. The CDR3 has 17 amino acids. The germline gives CDR1 SGHNT, CDR2 YYREEE (reference sequence). The CDR3 nucleotides read TGTGCCAGCAGCTTGGGTAGCGGGGGGGCGGCCTACAATGAGCAGTTCTTC. This sequence encodes CASSLGSGGAAYNEQFF.

Here the CDR3 reads CASSLASTGVNTGELFF. In DNA, the CDR3 is TGTGCCAGCAGCTTGGCTTCTACGGGGGTGAACACCGGGGAGCTGTTTTTT. This chain links TRBV5-4 with TRBJ2-2; possible D gene TRBD2, 6 bases. The CDR3 runs 17 residues. Germline loops: CDR1 SGHNT, CDR2 YYREEE (reference sequence). V was clipped by 0 bases and J by 1 base, with 13 bases between them. Using reference TRBV5-4 and TRBJ2-2 for the parts outside the CDR3, the full variable domain is ETGVTQSPTHLIKTRGQQVTLRCSSQSGHNTVSWYQQALGQGPQFIFQYYREEENGRGNFPPRFSGLQFPNYSSELNVNALELDDSALYLCASSLASTGVNTGELFFGEGSRLTVL.

This clone was seen a handful of times. This chain joins TRBV7-9 and TRBJ2-1; possibly TRBD2 for D (6 bases). V lost 6 bases, J lost 0 bases, and 15 bases lay in between. Germline V gives CDR1 SEHNR, CDR2 FQNEAQ (reference sequence). This CDR3 has 16 amino acids. The CDR3 protein is CASRRGLSSSYNEQFF. As DNA, the CDR3 is TGTGCCAGCAGGAGAGGACTATCAAGCTCCTACAATGAGCAGTTCTTC. The complete variable domain, with remaining parts taken from reference TRBV7-9 and TRBJ2-1, reads DTGVSQNPRHKITKRGQNVTFRCDPISEHNRLYWYRQTLGQGPEFLTYFQNEAQLEKSRLLSDRFSAERPKGSFSTLEIQRTEQGDSAMYLCASRRGLSSSYNEQFFGPGTRLTVL.